The 29 T cell receptor beta chains given below trace back to one sample, sequenced in a study of blood T cell repertoires in COVID-19. The protocol was immunoSEQ multiplex PCR, while the TCRdb copy is restricted to in-frame clones and leaves out a portion. The repertoire holds roughly 410,000 clones, about 87% seen once, with about 2% in the top ten. Sequencing input: peripheral blood. These receptors were taken from a woman in her sixties with COVID-19, enrolled during active disease.

The chain joins TRBV27 to TRBJ2-1, with 9 bases matching TRBD1. This CDR3 is 21 amino acids long. Germline lookup yields CDR1 MNHEY and CDR2 SMNVEV (reference sequence). Trimming cost V 2 bases and J 0 bases; bases outside gene matches: 17. CDR3 amino acids: CASSLISPGQGYTSSYNEQFF. CDR3 in DNA: TGTGCCAGCAGTTTAATCTCACCGGGACAGGGATACACCAGCTCCTACAATGAGCAGTTCTTC.

This sequence joins TRBV5-4 and TRBJ1-1; 7 bases agree with TRBD1. With 0 bases clipped from V and 5 bases from J, the junction kept 4 bases outside the gene matches. Germline V gene lookup returns CDR1 SGHNT and CDR2 YYREEE (reference sequence). CDR3 length: 14 amino acids. The CDR3, as DNA: TGTGCCAGCAGCTTGGTGACAGGGCGGACTGAAGCTTTCTTT. Translating it yields CASSLVTGRTEAFF. Full variable domain (outside the CDR3, taken from reference TRBV5-4 and TRBJ1-1): ETGVTQSPTHLIKTRGQQVTLRCSSQSGHNTVSWYQQALGQGPQFIFQYYREEENGRGNFPPRFSGLQFPNYSSELNVNALELDDSALYLCASSLVTGRTEAFFGQGTRLTVV.

The chain is built from TRBV5-1 and TRBJ2-1; no firm D call. Trimming cost V 2 bases and J 0 bases, with 9 bases left between them. The CDR3 runs to 15 residues. Germline loops: CDR1 SGHRS, CDR2 YFSETQ. The CDR3 sequence: CASSFDTNSYNEQFF. CDR3 coding DNA: TGCGCCAGCAGCTTTGATACAAACTCCTACAATGAGCAGTTCTTC.

The chain has TRBV4-1 and TRBJ1-4, with 9 bases that match TRBD1. Trimming took 4 bases from V and 8 from J; bases not matched to a gene: 8. Germline-derived CDR1 and CDR2 are MGHRA and YSYEKL. CDR3 length equals 15 residues. The CDR3 DNA follows: TGCGCCAGCAGCCTACATGGGACAGGGTGGGAAAAACTGTTTTTT. Its translation: CASSLHGTGWEKLFF.

This sequence joins TRBV6-4 and TRBJ1-1; 9 bases match TRBD1. V dropped 5 bases and J dropped 5; count of bases not matched to a gene: 3. CDR1 and CDR2 from the germline V gene are MRHNA and SNTAGT. The CDR3 is made up of 13 amino acids. CDR3 loop: CASSRQGGTEAFF. Written as DNA, the CDR3 is TGTGCCAGCAGTCGACAGGGGGGGACTGAAGCTTTCTTT.

The genes are TRBV7-9 and TRBJ1-3; 7 bases are shared with TRBD1. The CDR3 runs 14 residues. V was pared by 6 bases and J by 4 bases, with 6 bases of the junction left unmatched. CDR1 SEHNR and CDR2 FQNEAQ come from the germline V gene (reference sequence). This CDR3 reads CASRQTGPGNTIYF. CDR3 nucleotide sequence: TGTGCCAGCAGGCAGACAGGGCCCGGAAACACCATATATTTT.

The chain links TRBV6-5 to TRBJ2-2, with 7 bases identical to TRBD1. Germline CDR1 reads MNHEY; CDR2 reads SVGAGI. The CDR3 has 13 residues. V shed 8 bases, J shed 3 bases, and the junction held 3 bases outside the gene matches. Here the CDR3 DNA reads TGTGCCAGCGACAGGGCCGACACCGGGGAGCTGTTTTTT. Protein: CASDRADTGELFF.

V usage is TRBV5-6 and J usage is TRBJ1-3; maybe TRBD1 (6 bases). The CDR3 runs to 15 residues. V was cut by 4 bases and J by 4 bases, with 15 bases left in between. Germline V gene lookup returns CDR1 SGHDT and CDR2 YYEEEE. The CDR3 nucleotides are TGTGCCAGCAGCGGAATACAGGGAGACGGAAACACCATATATTTT. Its translation: CASSGIQGDGNTIYF.

This rearrangement joins TRBV10-3 to TRBJ2-1, with 9 positions matching TRBD2. The length of the CDR3 is 16 residues. CDR1 and CDR2 (germline): ENHRY, SYGVKD. The ends lost 0 bases at V and 2 bases at J; junction bases unmatched: 2. This chain's CDR3 is CAISESQRGAYNEQFF. For the CDR3, the DNA is TGTGCCATCAGTGAGTCGCAGCGGGGGGCCTACAATGAGCAGTTCTTC.

The J gene is TRBJ1-1, the V gene TRBV7-9; D is unclear. This CDR3 region has 13 residues. Germline V gene sequence: CDR1 SEHNR, CDR2 FQNEAQ (reference sequence). V lost 5 bases, J lost 4 bases, and 11 bases lay in between. As DNA, the CDR3 is TGTGCCAGCAGCACCCTGACGGGCACTGAAGCTTTCTTT. Translating it yields CASSTLTGTEAFF.

This clone has more than one count but fewer than ten. This chain links TRBV19 with TRBJ1-6; possibly TRBD1 for D (5 bases). This CDR3 spans 13 amino acids. Trimming removed 4 bases from V and 5 bases from J, with 6 bases in between. Germline CDR1 and CDR2: LNHDA and SQIVND (reference sequence). This CDR3 is CASSRGDNSPLHF. In nucleotides, the CDR3 is TGTGCCAGTAGTAGGGGGGATAATTCACCCCTCCACTTT.

A single count supports this clone. The chain recombines TRBV18 with TRBJ1-5; D possibly corresponds to TRBD1 (5 bases). V lost 2 bases and J lost 6, with 14 bases in between. CDR1 and CDR2 (germline): KGHSH, LQKENI. The CDR3 has 15 amino acids. The CDR3 here is CASSPSQGMVQPQHF. The DNA of the CDR3 is TGTGCCAGCTCACCATCGCAGGGTATGGTTCAGCCCCAGCATTTT.

On this clone itself: With a much larger clone just one base away, this may be a read error. The genes are TRBV11-1 and TRBJ1-1; D unresolved. Germline V lookup: CDR1 SGHAT, CDR2 FQDESV (reference sequence). The V gene lost 5 bases and the J gene lost 1 base, with 5 bases spanning the gap. The CDR3 runs 12 residues. DNA for the CDR3: TGTGCCAGCAGCCACGGGAACACTGAAGCTTTCTTT. Translated: CASSHGNTEAFF.

The rearrangement uses TRBV19 and TRBJ2-7; weak D call: TRBD2 (6 bases). Trimming stripped 4 bases from V and 7 bases from J, with 20 bases between. The CDR3 runs to 15 residues. Looked up from germline, CDR1 is LNHDA and CDR2 is SQIVND (reference sequence). The chain's CDR3 is CASSTVWGELGEQYF. The CDR3 bases are TGTGCCAGTAGTACGGTCTGGGGGGAATTGGGGGAGCAGTACTTC.

The chain is built from TRBV5-1 and TRBJ2-2, with D perhaps TRBD2 (6 bases). Germline-derived CDR1 and CDR2 are SGHRS and YFSETQ. Trimming stripped 1 base from V and 6 bases from J, with 16 bases between. CDR3 length equals 16 residues. CDR3 sequence: CASSLSSGVGAGELFF. CDR3 nucleotide sequence: TGCGCCAGCAGCTTGTCGTCGGGGGTCGGAGCCGGGGAGCTGTTTTTT.

The chain uses TRBV4-1 and TRBJ2-7; 8 nucleotides line up with TRBD1. Germline V gene lookup returns CDR1 MGHRA and CDR2 YSYEKL. V shed 1 base and J 0 bases; nucleotides not matched to a gene: 2. The CDR3 totals 15 residues. The CDR3 DNA is TGCGCCAGCAGCCAAGGGGACAGGTTCTCCTACGAGCAGTACTTC. Protein: CASSQGDRFSYEQYF.

The rearrangement uses TRBV2 and TRBJ1-2; D gene uncertain. The germline gives CDR1 SNHLY, CDR2 FYNNEI. Deletions cut 3 bases from V and 6 bases from J, with 8 bases between. The CDR3 loop spans 12 amino acids. The CDR3, as DNA: TGTGCCAGCAGTGAGGGCTTGGATGGCTACACCTTC. Its protein product is CASSEGLDGYTF.

The gene calls are TRBV2 and TRBJ2-4; TRBD1 matches 9 bases. The CDR3 has 17 amino acids. After removal of 2 bases from V and 0 bases from J, the junction contained 5 bases not matched to a gene. The germline gives CDR1 SNHLY, CDR2 FYNNEI. CDR3 sequence: CASSEWGQGLAKNIQYF. The DNA of the CDR3 is TGTGCCAGCAGTGAATGGGGACAGGGACTAGCCAAAAACATTCAGTACTTC.

The V call is TRBV13, the J call TRBJ1-1, with D tentatively TRBD1 (6 bases). This CDR3 is built from 17 residues. The germline CDR1 and CDR2 sequences are PRHDT and FYEKMQ (reference sequence). Trimming removed 5 bases from V and 0 bases from J, with 19 bases in between. As DNA, the CDR3 is TGTGCCAGCAGCCCCCGCGGCAGGGGTAACATGAACACTGAAGCTTTCTTT. Encoded protein: CASSPRGRGNMNTEAFF.

Concerning this clone itself: Its ends do not fully match the called genes, so a read error is possible. The chain has TRBV30 and TRBJ2-2; possible D gene TRBD2, 6 bases. Germline V gene sequence: CDR1 GTSNPN, CDR2 SVGIG (reference sequence). The CDR3 runs to 11 residues. The CDR3 DNA follows: TGTGCCTGGAGATTGGACGGGGGGCTGTTTTTT. Amino acid sequence: CAWRLDGGLFF. Combining the CDR3 with reference TRBV30 and TRBJ2-2 gives the whole variable domain SQTIHQWPATLVQPVGSPLSLECTVEGTSNPNLYWYRQAAGRGLQLLFYSVGIGQISSEVPQNLSASRPQDRQFILSSKKLLLSDSGFYLCAWRLDGGLFFGEGSRLTVL.

The chain carries TRBV5-1 and TRBJ2-7; tentative D call: TRBD1 (6 bases). Trimming left V 0 bases short and J 2 bases short, with 12 bases between. Germline V CDR1 and CDR2: SGHRS, YFSETQ. The CDR3 spans 15 residues. This chain's CDR3 is CASSLGGRGAYEQYF. Here the CDR3 DNA reads TGCGCCAGCAGCTTGGGAGGCAGGGGCGCCTACGAGCAGTACTTC.

This chain uses TRBV5-6 with TRBJ2-7; TRBD2 agrees at 8 bases. This CDR3 contains 15 residues. Per the germline V gene, CDR1 is SGHDT and CDR2 is YYEEEE. V dropped 6 bases and J dropped 2; count of bases not matched to a gene: 10. This CDR3 is CASITSGGPTYEQYF. The CDR3 DNA is TGTGCCAGCATCACTTCGGGGGGGCCGACCTACGAGCAGTACTTC.

The chain joins TRBV6-5 to TRBJ2-2; D not resolved. Germline lookup yields CDR1 MNHEY and CDR2 SVGAGI. The CDR3 sequence is 15 residues long. V was shortened by 8 bases and J by 0 bases, with 13 bases between the two germline ends. CDR3 sequence: CASGTTFANTGELFF. Written as DNA, the CDR3 is TGTGCCAGCGGAACTACATTCGCGAACACCGGGGAGCTGTTTTTT.

This clone was picked up a small number of times. The chain links TRBV2 to TRBJ1-5; 8 bases map to TRBD1. The CDR3 length is 16 residues. Germline-derived CDR1 and CDR2 are SNHLY and FYNNEI. Losses at the gene ends were 11 bases for V and 5 bases for J; bases not matched to a gene: 17. CDR3 nucleotides: TGTGCCTGCCAAGGTGAAAGGACAGGGCACGATCAGCCCCAGCATTTT. Amino acids: CACQGERTGHDQPQHF.

This chain connects TRBV7-8 to TRBJ1-2; 7 nucleotides align to TRBD1. This CDR3 is built from 15 residues. Germline CDR1 is SGHVS and CDR2 is FQNEAQ. J was trimmed by 5 bases and V by 5 bases; bases with no gene match: 11. The CDR3: CASSQGSGGKYGYTF. The CDR3 region has the DNA TGTGCCAGCAGCCAGGGATCAGGGGGGAAGTATGGCTACACCTTC. The variable domain in full, with the rest retrieved from reference TRBV7-8 and TRBJ1-2, is GAGVSQSPRYKVAKRGQDVALRCDPISGHVSLFWYQQALGQGPEFLTYFQNEAQLDKSGLPSDRFFAERPEGSVSTLKIQRTQQEDSAVYLCASSQGSGGKYGYTFGSGTRLTVV.

The chain links TRBV20-1 to TRBJ1-1; D gene uncertain. The CDR3 has 13 residues. Germline CDR1 is DFQATT and CDR2 is SNEGSKA (reference sequence). Trimming pared 3 bases from V and 9 bases from J, leaving 17 bases between. CDR3 sequence reads: CSASLGPGGQAFF. The CDR3 region has the DNA TGCAGTGCTAGTTTGGGTCCGGGAGGGCAAGCTTTCTTT.

CDR3 DNA sequence: TGTGCCAGCAGCTTGGCCAGCGGGGGGGAAGAGACCCAGTACTTC. Its protein is CASSLASGGEETQYF. This rearrangement joins TRBV5-4 to TRBJ2-5, with 10 bases fitting TRBD2. V lost 0 bases, J lost 3 bases, and 2 bases stayed unmatched. The CDR3 covers 15 residues. CDR1 and CDR2 from the germline V gene are SGHNT and YYREEE (reference sequence).

The J gene is TRBJ2-7, the V gene TRBV27; D gene ambiguous. Germline V gene lookup returns CDR1 MNHEY and CDR2 SMNVEV (reference sequence). This CDR3 contains 11 residues. Trimming left V 4 bases short and J 13 bases short, with 14 bases between. CDR3 sequence reads: CASSYAAGVYF. The CDR3 DNA reads TGTGCCAGCAGTTATGCGGCCGGAGTCTACTTC.

This clone was seen just once. The rearrangement joins TRBV19 to TRBJ2-1; a weak D match, TRBD1 (5 bases). V gave up 6 bases and J gave up 1 base, with 19 bases separating them. In germline, CDR1 is LNHDA, CDR2 SQIVND (reference sequence). This CDR3 spans 17 amino acids. The CDR3 DNA reads TGTGCCAGTAGACTGGAAGCAGGGATGCCATCCTACAATGAGCAGTTCTTC. Translated, it gives CASRLEAGMPSYNEQFF. Full variable domain (outside the CDR3, taken from reference TRBV19 and TRBJ2-1): DGGITQSPKYLFRKEGQNVTLSCEQNLNHDAMYWYRQDPGQGLRLIYYSQIVNDFQKGDIAEGYSVSREKKESFPLTVTSAQKNPTAFYLCASRLEAGMPSYNEQFFGPGTRLTVL.